Listed here are 26 T cell receptor beta chains from one sample, sequenced in a study of shared clonotypes between healthy human individuals. Assay used: immunoSEQ multiplex PCR; TCRdb lists only in-frame clones, some missing. The sample lists about a million clones, more than 75% occurring once. Sequenced input: memory CD4+ T cells sorted from blood. The subset denotes: CD45RA-negative fraction. The receptors stem from a man younger than 35 in good health.

This sequence joins TRBV19 and TRBJ1-6; the D is unclear. V lost 6 bases to trimming and J lost 10 bases, with 13 bases between them. The CDR3 extends over 13 amino acids. Germline loops: CDR1 LNHDA, CDR2 SQIVND (reference sequence). The CDR3 nucleotides are TGTGCCAGTAGCGACCTAGCCCGGTCACCCCTCCACTTT. It is translated as CASSDLARSPLHF. The full variable domain, its missing parts supplied by reference TRBV19 and TRBJ1-6, is DGGITQSPKYLFRKEGQNVTLSCEQNLNHDAMYWYRQDPGQGLRLIYYSQIVNDFQKGDIAEGYSVSREKKESFPLTVTSAQKNPTAFYLCASSDLARSPLHFGNGTRLTVT.

This clone is medium-sized in the sample. The chain uses TRBV7-9 and TRBJ1-5; the D is unclear. Germline CDR1 SEHNR, CDR2 FQNEAQ (reference sequence). Trimming took off 3 bases at V and 5 bases at J, with 5 bases between the two ends. The CDR3 length is 12 residues. CDR3 protein: CASSLTHQPQHF. The DNA of the CDR3 is TGTGCCAGCAGCTTGACGCATCAGCCCCAGCATTTT.

The sample holds many counts of this clone. The gene calls are TRBV5-6 and TRBJ2-5; 7 positions agree with TRBD2. V gave up 6 bases and J gave up 1 base; unmatched junction bases: 12. The CDR3 spans 16 residues. Germline CDR1 is SGHDT and CDR2 is YYEEEE. For the CDR3, the DNA is TGTGCCAGCATCCGAATGGGGGGGTCCTTCCAAGAGACCCAGTACTTC. It is translated as CASIRMGGSFQETQYF. Drawing the rest from reference TRBV5-6 and TRBJ2-5, the complete variable domain is DAGVTQSPTHLIKTRGQQVTLRCSPKSGHDTVSWYQQALGQGPQFIFQYYEEEERQRGNFPDRFSGHQFPNYSSELNVNALLLGDSALYLCASIRMGGSFQETQYFGPGTRLLVL.

The chain combines TRBV27 with TRBJ2-7; D ambiguous. CDR3 length: 14 residues. Germline loops: CDR1 MNHEY, CDR2 SMNVEV (reference sequence). Trimming took off 1 base at V and 2 bases at J, with 9 bases between the two ends. The CDR3 protein is CASSLLDGTYEQYF. The CDR3 DNA reads TGTGCCAGCAGTTTATTAGACGGAACCTACGAGCAGTACTTC.

This CDR3 is CASSLWGVLHYGYTF. For the CDR3, the DNA is TGTGCCAGCAGCTTATGGGGGGTACTGCACTATGGCTACACCTTC. The genes are TRBV11-1 and TRBJ1-2; the D gene is possibly TRBD1 (5 bases). V was shortened by 2 bases and J by 3 bases, with 13 bases between the two germline ends. The CDR3 is 15 residues long. The germline V gene has CDR1 SGHAT and CDR2 FQDESV (reference sequence).

This clone was seen only a few times. The CDR3 DNA reads TGTGCCAGCAGCGGACAGGGGGCCTATGAAAAACTGTTTTTT. It is translated as CASSGQGAYEKLFF. The genes are TRBV11-2 and TRBJ1-4, with 11 bases fitting TRBD1. The germline gives CDR1 SGHAT, CDR2 FQNNGV. V trimming: 5 bases; J trimming: 6 bases; junction bases outside the gene matches: 2. The CDR3 contains 14 residues.

The chain is built from TRBV9 and TRBJ2-5, with a weak D call TRBD2 (5 bases). V was trimmed by 4 bases and J by 1 base, leaving 14 bases between them. The CDR3 length is 15 residues. Germline CDR1 SGDLS, CDR2 YYNGEE. CDR3 protein: CASSPQRTLQETQYF. CDR3 nucleotides: TGTGCCAGCAGCCCCCAGAGGACTCTCCAAGAGACCCAGTACTTC.

The chain carries TRBV30 and TRBJ1-4; the D is unclear. The CDR3 sequence is 11 residues long. Per germline, CDR1 GTSNPN and CDR2 SVGIG (reference sequence). V dropped 8 bases and J dropped 8 bases, with 12 bases sitting between them. The CDR3 sequence is CAGLTYEKLFF. The DNA of the CDR3 is TGTGCCGGACTGACATACGAAAAACTGTTTTTT. Full variable domain (missing parts from reference TRBV30 and TRBJ1-4): SQTIHQWPATLVQPVGSPLSLECTVEGTSNPNLYWYRQAAGRGLQLLFYSVGIGQISSEVPQNLSASRPQDRQFILSSKKLLLSDSGFYLCAGLTYEKLFFGSGTQLSVL.

V and J are TRBV4-1 and TRBJ2-5, with D tentatively TRBD2 (6 bases). V was cut by 4 bases and J by 5 bases, with 14 bases left in between. Germline V gene sequence: CDR1 MGHRA, CDR2 YSYEKL. This CDR3 is 14 amino acids long. The CDR3 sequence is CASSPEEGAETQYF. The CDR3 DNA follows: TGCGCCAGCAGCCCGGAGGAGGGCGCGGAGACCCAGTACTTC.

The rearrangement joins TRBV7-8 to TRBJ2-1; TRBD1 might be the D (6 bases). V lost 5 bases and J lost 0, with 11 bases in between. The CDR3 consists of 15 residues. Germline-derived CDR1 and CDR2 are SGHVS and FQNEAQ. CDR3 protein: CASSLIGGSYNEQFF. The CDR3 DNA reads as TGTGCCAGCAGCCTAATAGGGGGCTCCTACAATGAGCAGTTCTTC. The complete variable domain, with remaining parts taken from reference TRBV7-8 and TRBJ2-1, reads GAGVSQSPRYKVAKRGQDVALRCDPISGHVSLFWYQQALGQGPEFLTYFQNEAQLDKSGLPSDRFFAERPEGSVSTLKIQRTQQEDSAVYLCASSLIGGSYNEQFFGPGTRLTVL.

The V call is TRBV5-1, the J call TRBJ2-1; D call uncertain. Deletions cut 4 bases from V and 6 bases from J, with 8 bases between. Germline CDR1 SGHRS, CDR2 YFSETQ. CDR3 length equals 12 residues. The CDR3 DNA sequence: TGCGCCAGCAGCGACGCAGGCAATGAGCAGTTCTTC. It yields the protein CASSDAGNEQFF.

This chain uses TRBV9 with TRBJ1-4; D is uncertain. The V gene's germline CDR1 is SGDLS and CDR2 YYNGEE. This CDR3 region has 16 residues. Trimming left V 3 bases short and J 0 bases short, with 12 bases between. The CDR3 sequence is CASSALSYSTNEKLFF. The CDR3, as DNA: TGTGCCAGCAGCGCCCTCAGCTATTCAACTAATGAAAAACTGTTTTTT.

In the case of this clone: This may stem from a read error, because a much larger clone lies one nucleotide away. This same CDR3 is encoded by further DNA sequences in the sample. The rearrangement joins TRBV2 to TRBJ2-7; D is perhaps TRBD1 (6 bases). V shed 9 bases and J shed 5 bases, with 11 bases lying between them. Per the germline V gene, CDR1 is SNHLY and CDR2 is FYNNEI. The CDR3 length is 11 residues. CDR3 amino acids: CASTGFDEQYF. The CDR3 bases are TGTGCCAGTACAGGGTTCGACGAGCAGTACTTC.

This rearrangement joins TRBV5-4 to TRBJ1-5; D is ambiguous. Germline V gene data show CDR1 as SGHNT and CDR2 as YYREEE (reference sequence). The CDR3 consists of 17 residues. V shed 4 bases and J shed 0 bases, with 17 bases lying between them. CDR3 sequence (DNA): TGTGCCAGCAGCACCCCCCCAGGCGGTTATAGCAATCAGCCCCAGCATTTT. The encoded protein is CASSTPPGGYSNQPQHF.

The genes are TRBV4-1 and TRBJ2-2; D not resolved. Trimming removed 4 bases at V and 1 base at J, with 19 bases between. This CDR3 contains 18 residues. CDR1 is MGHRA and CDR2 is YSYEKL in the germline V gene. CDR3 sequence: CASSLASDWSLNTGELFF. The CDR3 nucleotides are TGCGCCAGCAGCCTAGCTAGTGACTGGTCACTGAACACCGGGGAGCTGTTTTTT.

V usage is TRBV28 and J usage is TRBJ2-7, with TRBD2 matching 11 bases. V dropped 5 bases and J dropped 7; count of bases not matched to a gene: 7. The germline CDR1 and CDR2 sequences are MDHEN and SYDVKM. This CDR3 contains 14 residues. CDR3 loop: CASSVAGGPGEQYF. The DNA for the CDR3 is TGTGCCAGCAGTGTAGCGGGGGGGCCAGGGGAGCAGTACTTC.

This chain connects TRBV2 to TRBJ1-2; D may be TRBD1 (5 bases). V was shortened by 7 bases and J by 7 bases, with 16 bases between the two germline ends. Per germline, CDR1 SNHLY and CDR2 FYNNEI. There are 13 residues in the CDR3. The CDR3 loop is CASNRGRGGGYTF. Here the CDR3 DNA reads TGTGCCAGCAACCGAGGGAGGGGAGGTGGCTACACCTTC.

V and J are TRBV6-1 and TRBJ2-5; possible D gene TRBD1, 7 bases. The CDR3 covers 15 residues. CDR1 is MNHNS and CDR2 is SASEGT in the germline V gene. Trimming stripped 7 bases from V and 1 base from J, with 16 bases between. CDR3 protein: CASKGQAAGQETQYF. CDR3 nucleotides: TGTGCCAGCAAAGGACAGGCAGCGGGCCAAGAGACCCAGTACTTC.

The CDR3 sequence is CASSQGQGGVETQYF. For the CDR3, the DNA is TGTGCCAGCAGCCAAGGACAGGGAGGTGTGGAGACCCAGTACTTC. This sequence joins TRBV5-4 and TRBJ2-5; 8 nucleotides agree with TRBD1. The germline gives CDR1 SGHNT, CDR2 YYREEE (reference sequence). V dropped 4 bases and J dropped 5; count of bases not matched to a gene: 10. The CDR3 runs 15 residues. The variable domain in full, completed from reference TRBV5-4 and TRBJ2-5, reads ETGVTQSPTHLIKTRGQQVTLRCSSQSGHNTVSWYQQALGQGPQFIFQYYREEENGRGNFPPRFSGLQFPNYSSELNVNALELDDSALYLCASSQGQGGVETQYFGPGTRLLVL.

The V and J genes are TRBV10-1 and TRBJ2-7, with 9 bases identical to TRBD1. Looked up from germline, CDR1 is WNHNN and CDR2 is SYGVQD (reference sequence). The J segment lost 4 bases and the V segment lost 5 bases, leaving 3 bases of the junction unmatched. The CDR3 spans 13 residues. CDR3 sequence reads: CASSRQGGYEQYF. CDR3 coding DNA: TGCGCCAGCAGTCGACAGGGGGGGTACGAGCAGTACTTC.

This chain uses TRBV6-5 with TRBJ2-1, with 8 bases fitting TRBD1. The CDR3 runs 15 residues. Germline CDR1 MNHEY, CDR2 SVGAGI. The trim removed 6 bases at V and 4 bases at J, leaving 8 bases unmatched. This CDR3 reads CASSFDRGGYNEQFF. The CDR3 nucleotides are TGTGCCAGCAGCTTTGACAGGGGCGGGTACAATGAGCAGTTCTTC.

The V gene is TRBV7-9, the J gene TRBJ2-1; perhaps TRBD2 as D (5 bases). The CDR3 loop spans 14 amino acids. V lost 5 bases to trimming and J lost 6 bases, with 14 bases between them. Per the germline V gene, CDR1 is SEHNR and CDR2 is FQNEAQ (reference sequence). CDR3 coding DNA: TGTGCCAGCAGCCATTGGACCAGCGGCAATGAGCAGTTCTTC. Amino acids: CASSHWTSGNEQFF.

The genes are TRBV5-1 and TRBJ2-5; the D gene is possibly TRBD1 (5 bases). Trimming took 4 bases from V and 1 from J, leaving 14 bases between them. This CDR3 region has 15 residues. Germline V gene sequence: CDR1 SGHRS, CDR2 YFSETQ. The CDR3 DNA reads as TGCGCCAGCAGCCGACAGTCAGGGTTCCAAGAGACCCAGTACTTC. This codes for CASSRQSGFQETQYF.

This clone was seen a few times. The chain couples TRBV19 to TRBJ1-4; 7 nucleotides align to TRBD1. CDR1 LNHDA and CDR2 SQIVND come from the germline V gene (reference sequence). This CDR3 has 18 residues. The V and J ends lost 6 bases and 0 bases, in that order; junction bases with no gene match: 13. The CDR3 region is CASSPTFRRGTTNEKLFF. CDR3 DNA: TGTGCCAGTAGCCCCACATTCCGCAGGGGGACAACTAATGAAAAACTGTTTTTT.

This clone was observed a few times. The rearrangement uses TRBV5-1 and TRBJ1-3, with D unclear. The V end was cut by 4 bases, the J end by 1 base, with 9 bases between. Germline V CDR1 and CDR2: SGHRS, YFSETQ. The CDR3 loop spans 14 amino acids. Here the CDR3 reads CASSRTSSGNTIYF. The CDR3 DNA reads TGCGCCAGCAGCAGGACCTCATCTGGAAACACCATATATTTT.

The CDR3 region is CASSFGKANEKLFF. Written as DNA, the CDR3 is TGCGCCAGCAGCTTCGGGAAAGCTAATGAAAAACTGTTTTTT. The chain employs TRBV5-1 and TRBJ1-4; D uncertain. The CDR3 spans 14 residues. V was cut by 2 bases and J by 3 bases, with 8 bases left in between. The germline V gene encodes CDR1 SGHRS and CDR2 YFSETQ.